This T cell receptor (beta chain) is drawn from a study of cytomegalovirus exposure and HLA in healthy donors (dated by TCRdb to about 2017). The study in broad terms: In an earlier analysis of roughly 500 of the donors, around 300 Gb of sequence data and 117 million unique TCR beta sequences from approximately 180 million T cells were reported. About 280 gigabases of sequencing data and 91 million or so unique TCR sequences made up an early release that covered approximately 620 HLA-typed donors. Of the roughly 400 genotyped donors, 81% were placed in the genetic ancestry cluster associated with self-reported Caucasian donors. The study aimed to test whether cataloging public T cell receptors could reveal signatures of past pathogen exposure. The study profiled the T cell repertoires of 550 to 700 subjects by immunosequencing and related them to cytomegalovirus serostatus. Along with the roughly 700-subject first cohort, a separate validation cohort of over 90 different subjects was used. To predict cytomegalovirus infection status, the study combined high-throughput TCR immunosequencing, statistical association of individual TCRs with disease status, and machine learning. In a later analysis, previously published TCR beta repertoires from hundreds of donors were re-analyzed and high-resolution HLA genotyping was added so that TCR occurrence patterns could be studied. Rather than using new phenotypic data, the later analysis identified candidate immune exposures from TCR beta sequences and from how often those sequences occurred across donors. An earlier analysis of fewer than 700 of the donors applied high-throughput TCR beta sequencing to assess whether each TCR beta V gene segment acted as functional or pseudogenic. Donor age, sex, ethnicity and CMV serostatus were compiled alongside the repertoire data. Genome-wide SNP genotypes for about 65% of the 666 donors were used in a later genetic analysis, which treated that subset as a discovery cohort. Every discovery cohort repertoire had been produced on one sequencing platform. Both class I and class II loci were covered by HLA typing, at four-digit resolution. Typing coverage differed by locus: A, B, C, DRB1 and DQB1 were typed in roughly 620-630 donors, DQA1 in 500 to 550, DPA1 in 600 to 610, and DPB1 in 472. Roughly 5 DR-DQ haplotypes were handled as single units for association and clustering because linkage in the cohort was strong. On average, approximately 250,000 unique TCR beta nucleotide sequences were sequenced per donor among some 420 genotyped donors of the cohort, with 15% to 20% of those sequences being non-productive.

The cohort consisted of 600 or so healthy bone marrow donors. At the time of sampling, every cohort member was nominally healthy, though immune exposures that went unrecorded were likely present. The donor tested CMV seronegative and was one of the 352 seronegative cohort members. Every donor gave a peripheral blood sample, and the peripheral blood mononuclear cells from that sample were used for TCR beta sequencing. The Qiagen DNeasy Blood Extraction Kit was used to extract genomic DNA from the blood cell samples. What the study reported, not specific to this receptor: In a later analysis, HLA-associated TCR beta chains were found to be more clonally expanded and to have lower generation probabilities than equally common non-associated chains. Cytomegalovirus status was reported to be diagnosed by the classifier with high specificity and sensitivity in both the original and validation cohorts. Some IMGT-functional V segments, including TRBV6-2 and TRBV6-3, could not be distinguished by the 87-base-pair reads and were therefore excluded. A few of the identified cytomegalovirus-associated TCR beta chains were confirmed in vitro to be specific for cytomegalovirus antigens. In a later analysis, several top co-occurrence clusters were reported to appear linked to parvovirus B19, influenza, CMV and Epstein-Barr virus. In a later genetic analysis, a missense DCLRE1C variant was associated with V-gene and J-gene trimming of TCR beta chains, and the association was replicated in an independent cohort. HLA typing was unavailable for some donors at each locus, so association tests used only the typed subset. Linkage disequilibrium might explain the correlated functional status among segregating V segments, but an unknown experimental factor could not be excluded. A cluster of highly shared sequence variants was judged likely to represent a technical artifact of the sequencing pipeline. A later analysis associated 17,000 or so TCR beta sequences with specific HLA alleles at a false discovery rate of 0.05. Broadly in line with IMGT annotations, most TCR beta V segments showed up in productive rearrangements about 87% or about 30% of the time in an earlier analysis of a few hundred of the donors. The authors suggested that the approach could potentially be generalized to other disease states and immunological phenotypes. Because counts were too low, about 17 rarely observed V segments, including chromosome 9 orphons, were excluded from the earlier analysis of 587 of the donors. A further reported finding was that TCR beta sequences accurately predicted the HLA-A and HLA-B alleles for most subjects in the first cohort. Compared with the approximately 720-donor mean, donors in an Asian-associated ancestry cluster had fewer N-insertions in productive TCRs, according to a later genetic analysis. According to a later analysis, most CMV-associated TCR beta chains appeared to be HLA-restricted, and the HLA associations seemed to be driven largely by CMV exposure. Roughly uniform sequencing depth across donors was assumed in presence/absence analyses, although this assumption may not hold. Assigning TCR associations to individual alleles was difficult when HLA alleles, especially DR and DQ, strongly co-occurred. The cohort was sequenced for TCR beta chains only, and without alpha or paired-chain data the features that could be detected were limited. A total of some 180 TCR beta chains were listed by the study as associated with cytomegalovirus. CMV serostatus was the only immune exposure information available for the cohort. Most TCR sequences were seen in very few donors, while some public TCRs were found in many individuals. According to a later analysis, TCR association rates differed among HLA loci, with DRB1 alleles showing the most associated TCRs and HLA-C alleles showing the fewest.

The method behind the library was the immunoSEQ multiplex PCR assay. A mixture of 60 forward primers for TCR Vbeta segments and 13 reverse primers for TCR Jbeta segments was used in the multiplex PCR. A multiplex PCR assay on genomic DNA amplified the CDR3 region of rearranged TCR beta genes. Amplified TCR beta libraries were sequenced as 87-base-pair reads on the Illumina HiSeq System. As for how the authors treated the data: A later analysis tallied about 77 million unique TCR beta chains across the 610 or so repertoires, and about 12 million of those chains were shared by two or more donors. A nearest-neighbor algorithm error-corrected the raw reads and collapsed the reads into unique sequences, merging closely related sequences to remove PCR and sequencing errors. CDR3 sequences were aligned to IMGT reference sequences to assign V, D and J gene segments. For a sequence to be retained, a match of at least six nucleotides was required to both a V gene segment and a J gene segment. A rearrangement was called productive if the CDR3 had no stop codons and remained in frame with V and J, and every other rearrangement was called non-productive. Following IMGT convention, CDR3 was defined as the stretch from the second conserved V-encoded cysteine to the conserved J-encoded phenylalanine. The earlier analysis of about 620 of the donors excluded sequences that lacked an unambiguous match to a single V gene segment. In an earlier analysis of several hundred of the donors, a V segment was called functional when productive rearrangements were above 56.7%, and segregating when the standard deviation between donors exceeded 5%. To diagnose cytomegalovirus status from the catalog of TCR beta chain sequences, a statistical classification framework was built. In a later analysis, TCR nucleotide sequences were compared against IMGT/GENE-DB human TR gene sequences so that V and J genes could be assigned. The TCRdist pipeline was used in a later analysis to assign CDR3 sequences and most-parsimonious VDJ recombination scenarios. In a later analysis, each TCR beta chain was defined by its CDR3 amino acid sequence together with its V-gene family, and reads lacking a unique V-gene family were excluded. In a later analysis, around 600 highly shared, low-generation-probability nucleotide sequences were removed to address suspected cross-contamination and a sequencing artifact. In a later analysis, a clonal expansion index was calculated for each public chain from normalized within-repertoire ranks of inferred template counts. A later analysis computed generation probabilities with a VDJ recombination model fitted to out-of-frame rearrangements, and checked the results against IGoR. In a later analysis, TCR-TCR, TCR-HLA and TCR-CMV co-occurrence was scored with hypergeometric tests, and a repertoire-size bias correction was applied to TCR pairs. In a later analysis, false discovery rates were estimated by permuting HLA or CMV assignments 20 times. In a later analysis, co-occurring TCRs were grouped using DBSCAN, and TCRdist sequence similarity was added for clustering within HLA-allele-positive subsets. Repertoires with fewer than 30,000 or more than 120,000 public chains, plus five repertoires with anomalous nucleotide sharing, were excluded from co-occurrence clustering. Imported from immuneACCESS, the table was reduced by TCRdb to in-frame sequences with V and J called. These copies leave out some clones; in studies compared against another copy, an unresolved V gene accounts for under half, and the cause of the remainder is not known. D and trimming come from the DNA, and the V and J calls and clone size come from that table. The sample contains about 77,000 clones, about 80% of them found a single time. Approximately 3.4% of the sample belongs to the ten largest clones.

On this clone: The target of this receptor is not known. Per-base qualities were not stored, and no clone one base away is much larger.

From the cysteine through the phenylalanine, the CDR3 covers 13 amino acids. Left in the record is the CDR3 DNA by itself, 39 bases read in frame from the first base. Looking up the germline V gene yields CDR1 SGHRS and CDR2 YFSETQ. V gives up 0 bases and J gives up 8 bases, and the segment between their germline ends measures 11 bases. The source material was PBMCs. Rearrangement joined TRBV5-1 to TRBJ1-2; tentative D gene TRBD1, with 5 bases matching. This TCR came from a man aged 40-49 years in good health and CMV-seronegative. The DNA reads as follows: TGCGCCAGCAGCTTGGCAGGGTTAGGGGGCTACACCTTC. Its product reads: CASSLAGLGGYTF.